Presented here are 23 T cell receptor beta chains from one specimen sequenced in a study of blood T cell repertoires in COVID-19 (dated by TCRdb to about 2020). Libraries came from the immunoSEQ multiplex PCR assay. In TCRdb, the immuneACCESS table is reduced to in-frame sequences with V and J assigned. These tables do not hold every clone; where another copy was compared, an unresolved V gene accounts for under half, and the others remain unexplained. The sample table shows around 180,000 clones, and 88% are seen once. Of the sample, roughly 25% is held by the ten largest clones. Sequences were obtained from peripheral blood. The receptors were gathered from a man aged 60 to 75 with acute or convalescent COVID-19.

The rearrangement joins TRBV9 to TRBJ2-5, with 11 bases that match TRBD2. Germline-derived CDR1 and CDR2 are SGDLS and YYNGEE. V gave up 4 bases and J gave up 5 bases; unmatched junction bases: 10. The CDR3 is 16 amino acids. The CDR3 protein is CASSPLSGRAGETQYF. The DNA for the CDR3 is TGTGCCAGCAGCCCCCTTAGCGGGAGGGCCGGGGAGACCCAGTACTTC.

J is TRBJ2-7 and V is TRBV13; 11 bases are shared with TRBD2. Germline V gives CDR1 PRHDT, CDR2 FYEKMQ (reference sequence). Losses at the gene ends were 4 bases for V and 4 bases for J; bases not matched to a gene: 6. CDR3 length: 15 amino acids. Here the CDR3 reads CASSSRGLADYEQYF. The CDR3 DNA reads TGTGCCAGCAGCTCCCGGGGACTAGCGGATTACGAGCAGTACTTC.

The chain joins TRBV19 to TRBJ1-2, with TRBD1 matching 8 bases. There are 15 residues in the CDR3. The V gene end was trimmed by 4 bases and the J gene end by 2 bases; junction bases not matched to a gene: 6. The V gene's germline CDR1 is LNHDA and CDR2 SQIVND (reference sequence). In DNA form, the CDR3 reads TGTGCCAGTAGTACGGGACAGGCTCAGAACTATGGCTACACCTTC. This codes for CASSTGQAQNYGYTF.

The chain links TRBV12-5 to TRBJ1-5; a possible D gene is TRBD1 (6 bases). The V and J ends lost 5 bases and 0 bases respectively, with 20 bases between them. From germline, CDR1 is LGHNT and CDR2 FRNRAP. The CDR3 sequence is 18 residues long. In DNA form, the CDR3 reads TGTGCTAGTGGTCCTGGCCATAGGGGGGGTTTTAGCAATCAGCCCCAGCATTTT. It is translated as CASGPGHRGGFSNQPQHF.

This sequence joins TRBV7-3 and TRBJ1-2; 7 bases agree with TRBD1. There are 13 residues in the CDR3. The germline V gene has CDR1 SGHTA and CDR2 FQGTGA. V dropped 5 bases and J dropped 8; count of bases not matched to a gene: 8. The CDR3 here is CASSQTGMGGYTF. The CDR3 coding sequence is TGTGCCAGCAGCCAGACAGGGATGGGGGGCTACACCTTC. Filled out from reference TRBV7-3 and TRBJ1-2, the complete variable domain reads GAGVSQTPSNKVTEKGKYVELRCDPISGHTALYWYRQSLGQGPEFLIYFQGTGAADDSGLPNDRFFAVRPEGSVSTLKIQRTERGDSAVYLCASSQTGMGGYTFGSGTRLTVV.

V and J are TRBV20-1 and TRBJ1-6, with D maybe TRBD1 (5 bases). This CDR3 contains 14 residues. The germline gives CDR1 DFQATT, CDR2 SNEGSKA (reference sequence). Trimming removed 3 bases from V and 11 bases from J, with 17 bases in between. Written as DNA, the CDR3 is TGCAGTGCTAGTTCCGGGGGGTCGGGGGCACCCCTCCACTTT. This translates into CSASSGGSGAPLHF.

As concerns this clone: The same CDR3 arises from other DNA sequences in this sample as well. The chain is built from TRBV12-5 and TRBJ2-3; TRBD1 matches 9 bases. CDR1 and CDR2 (germline): LGHNT, FRNRAP. V shed 5 bases, J shed 4 bases, and the junction held 4 bases outside the gene matches. This CDR3 comprises 14 residues. As DNA, the CDR3 is TGTGCTAGTGGTCCTCGGACAGGGGCAGATACGCAGTATTTT. This gives the protein CASGPRTGADTQYF. Combining the CDR3 with reference TRBV12-5 and TRBJ2-3 gives the whole variable domain DARVTQTPRHKVTEMGQEVTMRCQPILGHNTVFWYRQTMMQGLELLAYFRNRAPLDDSGMPKDRFSAEMPDATLATLKIQPSEPRDSAVYFCASGPRTGADTQYFGPGTRLTVL.

The chain is built from TRBV19 and TRBJ1-3, with D uncertain. The length of the CDR3 is 16 residues. Trimming cost V 3 bases and J 0 bases, with 12 bases left between them. Germline CDR1 LNHDA, CDR2 SQIVND (reference sequence). The CDR3 here is CASSIGWQSSGNTIYF. In DNA form, the CDR3 reads TGTGCCAGTAGTATCGGGTGGCAGAGCTCTGGAAACACCATATATTTT.

The V call is TRBV6-5, the J call TRBJ1-2; 9 positions agree with TRBD1. Trimming at V came to 7 bases and at J to 6 bases, leaving 9 bases not matched to a gene. This CDR3 comprises 14 residues. Germline V gene data show CDR1 as MNHEY and CDR2 as SVGAGI. CDR3 sequence (DNA): TGTGCCAGCACTCCGGGACAGGGACGGGATGGCTACACCTTC. Its protein is CASTPGQGRDGYTF.

CDR3: CASSRGLGSPLHF. The CDR3 DNA is TGTGCCAGCAGCAGGGGGCTTGGTTCACCCCTCCACTTT. V gene TRBV6-5 combines with J gene TRBJ1-6; 8 bases line up with TRBD1. The junction had 4 bases not matched to a gene; V was cut back by 6 bases and J by 9 bases. This CDR3 has 13 amino acids. Germline lookup yields CDR1 MNHEY and CDR2 SVGAGI.

This chain connects TRBV6-4 to TRBJ2-1, with 8 nucleotides matching TRBD1. Losses at the gene ends were 5 bases for V and 3 bases for J; bases not matched to a gene: 12. CDR1 is MRHNA and CDR2 is SNTAGT in the germline V gene. The CDR3 totals 17 residues. CDR3 region: CASSKDRGRSDYNEQFF. CDR3 sequence (DNA): TGTGCCAGCAGTAAAGACAGGGGAAGATCGGACTACAATGAGCAGTTCTTC.

This chain links TRBV3-1 (or the pseudogene TRBV3-2) with TRBJ2-1; 7 bases are shared with TRBD2. V was pared by 4 bases and J by 0 bases, with 9 bases of the junction left unmatched. Germline-derived CDR1 and CDR2 are LGHDT and YNNKEL (reference sequence). This CDR3 is built from 17 residues. This CDR3 is CASSLYSGPHSYNEQFF. The DNA of the CDR3 is TGTGCCAGCAGCCTCTATAGCGGGCCTCACTCCTACAATGAGCAGTTCTTC.

The rearrangement uses TRBV27 and TRBJ1-2, with a possible D match to TRBD1 (5 bases). V lost 6 bases, J lost 4 bases, and 18 bases lay in between. Germline V gives CDR1 MNHEY, CDR2 SMNVEV (reference sequence). The CDR3 has 15 amino acids. CDR3 residues: CASRDPLTGPYGYTF. As DNA, the CDR3 is TGTGCCAGCAGAGACCCCCTAACAGGCCCCTATGGCTACACCTTC.

The V and J genes are TRBV27 and TRBJ2-3; 11 bases fit TRBD2. CDR3 size: 19 residues. V dropped 3 bases and J dropped 3; count of bases not matched to a gene: 14. From germline, CDR1 is MNHEY and CDR2 SMNVEV (reference sequence). Here the CDR3 reads CASSFRGTSGLMNTDTQYF. The CDR3, as DNA: TGTGCCAGCAGTTTCAGGGGGACTAGCGGTCTTATGAATACAGATACGCAGTATTTT.

This chain joins TRBV7-8 and TRBJ1-1, with 7 bases that match TRBD1. The germline CDR1 and CDR2 sequences are SGHVS and FQNEAQ. V lost 5 bases and J lost 3; bases outside the gene matches: 9. The CDR3 consists of 15 residues. This CDR3 reads CASSARSGGDTEAFF. Here the CDR3 DNA reads TGTGCCAGCAGCGCCCGGTCAGGGGGAGACACTGAAGCTTTCTTT. Complete variable domain (other parts from reference TRBV7-8 and TRBJ1-1): GAGVSQSPRYKVAKRGQDVALRCDPISGHVSLFWYQQALGQGPEFLTYFQNEAQLDKSGLPSDRFFAERPEGSVSTLKIQRTQQEDSAVYLCASSARSGGDTEAFFGQGTRLTVV.

V usage is TRBV11-3 and J usage is TRBJ1-1; D gene uncertain. The CDR3 runs to 13 residues. With 5 bases removed from V and 2 bases from J, the gap between germline ends came to 9 bases. Germline V lookup: CDR1 SGHNT, CDR2 YENEEA. CDR3 in amino acids: CASSRQSNTEAFF. The CDR3 nucleotides read TGTGCCAGCAGCCGTCAGTCCAACACTGAAGCTTTCTTT.

This chain uses TRBV3-1 (or the pseudogene TRBV3-2) with TRBJ2-5; unclear D gene. Per germline, CDR1 LGHDT and CDR2 YNNKEL (reference sequence). This CDR3 spans 11 amino acids. Trimming took 5 bases from V and 5 from J, leaving 6 bases between them. This chain's CDR3 is CASSSRETQYF. The CDR3 DNA reads as TGTGCCAGCAGCTCCCGGGAGACCCAGTACTTC.

This sequence joins TRBV30 and TRBJ2-5, with a tentative D call TRBD2 (7 bases). V lost 3 bases to trimming and J lost 2 bases, with 10 bases between them. The CDR3 consists of 13 residues. CDR1 and CDR2 (germline): GTSNPN, SVGIG (reference sequence). This chain's CDR3 is CAWSRGAQETQYF. DNA of the CDR3: TGTGCCTGGAGCCGGGGGGCGCAAGAGACCCAGTACTTC.

The chain is built from TRBV7-9 and TRBJ2-1, with 7 nucleotides matching TRBD1. Trimming at V came to 3 bases and at J to 9 bases, leaving 11 bases not matched to a gene. CDR1 is SEHNR and CDR2 is FQNEAQ in the germline V gene (reference sequence). CDR3 size: 15 residues. CDR3 amino acids: CASSFKGQRSVEQFF. CDR3 DNA sequence: TGTGCCAGCAGCTTCAAGGGACAGAGATCGGTTGAGCAGTTCTTC. Combining the CDR3 with reference TRBV7-9 and TRBJ2-1 gives the whole variable domain DTGVSQNPRHKITKRGQNVTFRCDPISEHNRLYWYRQTLGQGPEFLTYFQNEAQLEKSRLLSDRFSAERPKGSFSTLEIQRTEQGDSAMYLCASSFKGQRSVEQFFGPGTRLTVL.

This chain uses TRBV19 with TRBJ1-1, with 9 bases fitting TRBD1. This CDR3 has 15 residues. V was pared by 4 bases and J by 3 bases, with 6 bases of the junction left unmatched. Germline CDR1 and CDR2: LNHDA and SQIVND (reference sequence). CDR3 bases: TGTGCCAGTAGTAGCGGACAGGGGTGGGACACTGAAGCTTTCTTT. Its protein product is CASSSGQGWDTEAFF.

The V gene is TRBV29-1, the J gene TRBJ2-5, with a possible D match to TRBD2 (5 bases). The CDR3 length is 12 residues. V shed 7 bases and J shed 0 bases, with 9 bases lying between them. Germline CDR1 reads SQVTM; CDR2 reads ANQGSEA. CDR3 sequence: CSGGGYQETQYF. In DNA form, the CDR3 reads TGCAGCGGTGGCGGGTACCAAGAGACCCAGTACTTC.

The gene calls are TRBV27 and TRBJ2-3, with 10 bases aligning to TRBD2. The germline V gene has CDR1 MNHEY and CDR2 SMNVEV (reference sequence). Losses at the gene ends were 4 bases for V and 6 bases for J; bases not matched to a gene: 7. There are 15 residues in the CDR3. Here the CDR3 reads CASSSSGGPPDTQYF. CDR3 nucleotide sequence: TGTGCCAGCAGTTCTAGCGGGGGCCCCCCGGATACGCAGTATTTT.

The chain is built from TRBV10-2 and TRBJ1-4; tentative D call: TRBD1 (6 bases). The germline CDR1 and CDR2 sequences are WSHSY and SAAADI. The length of the CDR3 is 13 residues. V was trimmed by 3 bases and J by 8 bases, leaving 10 bases between them. Here the CDR3 DNA reads TGCGCCAGCAGTGAACAGGGCGAAGAAAAACTGTTTTTT. This translates into CASSEQGEEKLFF.